This section outlines one T cell receptor (beta chain) sequence together with its context. One junction end does not reproduce the germline sequence, and a read error may be involved. The data stem from a study of T cell changes during pregnancy in multiple sclerosis. Assay: immunoSEQ multiplex PCR; the TCRdb copy retains only in-frame clones and omits some. The sample lists approximately 98,000 clones, about 90% occurring once. The CDR3 contains 15 residues. Germline V gene sequence: CDR1 LNHDA, CDR2 SQIVND (reference sequence). The source material was peripheral blood, sampled after pregnancy. The receptor's source is a female donor in good health, enrolled as a control in a pregnancy study. V and J are TRBV19 and TRBJ2-7; D is perhaps TRBD1 (6 bases). This chain's CDR3 is CASSIGFRGSSEQYF. CDR3 nucleotides: TGTGCCAGTAGTATAGGGTTCAGGGGCTCCTCCGAGCAGTACTTC.